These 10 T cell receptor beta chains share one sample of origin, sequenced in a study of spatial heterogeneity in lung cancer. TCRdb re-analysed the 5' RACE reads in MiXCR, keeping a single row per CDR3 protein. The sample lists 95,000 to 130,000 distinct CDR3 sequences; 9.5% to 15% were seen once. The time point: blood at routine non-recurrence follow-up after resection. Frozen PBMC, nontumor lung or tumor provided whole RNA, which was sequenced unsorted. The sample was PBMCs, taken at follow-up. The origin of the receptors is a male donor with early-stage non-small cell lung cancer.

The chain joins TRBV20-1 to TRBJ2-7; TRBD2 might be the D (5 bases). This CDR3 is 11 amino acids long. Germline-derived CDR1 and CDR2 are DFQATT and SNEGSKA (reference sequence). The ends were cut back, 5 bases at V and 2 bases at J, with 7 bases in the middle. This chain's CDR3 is CSAHGAYEQYF. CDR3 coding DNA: TGCAGTGCTCACGGGGCCTACGAGCAGTACTTC.

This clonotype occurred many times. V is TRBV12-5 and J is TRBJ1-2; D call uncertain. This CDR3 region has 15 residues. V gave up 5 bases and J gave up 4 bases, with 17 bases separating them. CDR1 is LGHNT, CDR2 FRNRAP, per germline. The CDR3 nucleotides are TGTGCTAGTGGTCCACGGACTGCGCTGGGCTATGGCTACACCTTC. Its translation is CASGPRTALGYGYTF.

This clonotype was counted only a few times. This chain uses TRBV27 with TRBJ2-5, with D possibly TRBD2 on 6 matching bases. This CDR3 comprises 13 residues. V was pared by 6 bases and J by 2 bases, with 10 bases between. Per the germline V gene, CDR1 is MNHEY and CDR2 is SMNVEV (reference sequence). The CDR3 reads CASRGAGQETQYF. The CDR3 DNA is TGTGCCAGCAGGGGAGCGGGTCAAGAGACCCAGTACTTC.

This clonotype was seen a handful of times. The CDR3 nucleotides read TGTGCCAGCAGCTTAGTGCAGGCCTTGAACACTGAAGCTTTCTTT. It specifies CASSLVQALNTEAFF. The chain recombines TRBV7-2 with TRBJ1-1, with unresolved D. V shed 1 base and J shed 0 bases, with 9 bases lying between them. CDR3 length: 15 residues. From germline, CDR1 is SGHTA and CDR2 FQGNSA.

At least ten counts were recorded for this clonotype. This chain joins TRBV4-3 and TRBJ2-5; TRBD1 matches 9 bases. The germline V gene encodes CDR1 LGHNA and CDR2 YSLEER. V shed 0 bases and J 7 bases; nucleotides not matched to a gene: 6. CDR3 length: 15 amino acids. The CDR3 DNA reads TGCGCCAGCAGCCAAGAAGGGACAGGGATGGTGACCCAGTACTTC. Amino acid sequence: CASSQEGTGMVTQYF.

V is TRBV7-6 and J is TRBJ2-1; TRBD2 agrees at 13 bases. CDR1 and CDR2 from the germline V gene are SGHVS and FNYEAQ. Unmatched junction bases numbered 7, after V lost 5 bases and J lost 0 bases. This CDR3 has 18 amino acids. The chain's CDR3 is CASSPRTSGGASYNEQFF. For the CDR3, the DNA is TGTGCCAGCAGCCCTAGGACTAGCGGGGGCGCCTCCTACAATGAGCAGTTCTTC.

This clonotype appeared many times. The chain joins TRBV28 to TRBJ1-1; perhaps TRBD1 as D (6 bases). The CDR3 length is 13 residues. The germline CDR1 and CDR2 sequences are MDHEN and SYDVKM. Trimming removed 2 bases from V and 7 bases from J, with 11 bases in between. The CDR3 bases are TGTGCCAGCAGTTTAGCCGGGGGCCTTGAAGCTTTCTTT. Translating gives CASSLAGGLEAFF. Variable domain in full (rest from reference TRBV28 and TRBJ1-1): DVKVTQSSRYLVKRTGEKVFLECVQDMDHENMFWYRQDPGLGLRLIYFSYDVKMKEKGDIPEGYSVSREKKERFSLILESASTNQTSMYLCASSLAGGLEAFFGQGTRLTVV.

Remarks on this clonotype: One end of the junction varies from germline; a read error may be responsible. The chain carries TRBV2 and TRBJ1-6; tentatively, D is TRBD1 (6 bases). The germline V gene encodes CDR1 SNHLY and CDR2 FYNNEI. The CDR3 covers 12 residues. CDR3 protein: CASSEGRTALAF. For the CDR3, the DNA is TGTGCCAGCAGTGAAGGACGGACAGCTCTCGCCTTT.

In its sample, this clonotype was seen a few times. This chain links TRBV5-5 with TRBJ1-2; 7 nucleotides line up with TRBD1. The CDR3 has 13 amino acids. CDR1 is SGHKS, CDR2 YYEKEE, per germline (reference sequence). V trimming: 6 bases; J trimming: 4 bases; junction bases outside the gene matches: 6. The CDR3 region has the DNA TGTGCCAGCATCAAACAGGGGACCTATGGCTACACCTTC. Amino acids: CASIKQGTYGYTF.

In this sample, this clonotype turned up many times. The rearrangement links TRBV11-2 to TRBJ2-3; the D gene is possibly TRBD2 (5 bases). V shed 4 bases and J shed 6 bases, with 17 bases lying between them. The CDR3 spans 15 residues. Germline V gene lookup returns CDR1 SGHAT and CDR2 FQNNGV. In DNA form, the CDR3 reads TGTGCCAGCAGCTCCCGGCGTACGGGGAAGGATACGCAGTATTTT. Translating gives CASSSRRTGKDTQYF. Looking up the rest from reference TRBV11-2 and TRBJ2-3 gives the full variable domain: EAGVAQSPRYKIIEKRQSVAFWCNPISGHATLYWYQQILGQGPKLLIQFQNNGVVDDSQLPKDRFSAERLKGVDSTLKIQPAKLEDSAVYLCASSSRRTGKDTQYFGPGTRLTVL.